This TCR beta chain was recorded in a study of graft-versus-host responses after intestinal transplantation. Study background: Transplants were multivisceral, liver-intestinal, or isolated intestinal.

V lost 1 base to trimming and J lost 11 bases, with 13 bases between them. Germline V gene lookup returns CDR1 SGDLS and CDR2 YYNGEE. This CDR3 spans 14 amino acids. Some clones are missing from TCRdb's copy, which holds only in-frame ones; the method was immunoSEQ multiplex PCR. The sample lists under 95,000 clones; less than 90% were seen once. This clone turned up a few times. Antigen unknown. The material was unstimulated CD4+ T cells sorted from spleen or lymph node cells, obtained before transplant. The rearrangement joins TRBV9 to TRBJ1-6; D ambiguous. The clonotype originates from a human donor who was the organ donor for an intestinal transplant. The CDR3 sequence is CASSVLARGPPLHF. The CDR3 DNA reads TGTGCCAGCAGCGTATTAGCGCGCGGACCACCCCTCCACTTT. Full variable domain (missing parts from reference TRBV9 and TRBJ1-6): DSGVTQTPKHLITATGQRVTLRCSPRSGDLSVYWYQQSLDQGLQFLIQYYNGEERAKGNILERFSAQQFPDLHSELNLSSLELGDSALYFCASSVLARGPPLHFGNGTRLTVT.